This is a list of T cell receptor beta chains from one sample in a study of sequential checkpoint blockade in melanoma. Only in-frame clones appear in the TCRdb table, and some are missing; sequencing was by immunoSEQ multiplex PCR. The repertoire holds over 20,000 clones, with around two thirds as singletons. Here the sequenced sample was CD8+ T cells sorted from blood (inferred from file names), taken from a patient given nivolumab and ipilimumab in sequence. Receptors were obtained from a human donor with melanoma. Each CDR3 is given with its conserved first and last residue. Fields, in order: CDR3 protein, CDR3 DNA, V gene, D gene, J gene, clone size. The D gene is left open where the match is weak. Size tells how often a clone was seen (once, few, many) or the class of an expanded clone, and some rows leave it out.

CASSQDNGPGYGYTF TGTGCCAGCAGCCAAGATAATGGTCCCGGCTATGGCTACACCTTC TRBV5-5 - TRBJ1-2 -
CASSLAGLYGYTF TGTGCCAGCAGTTTAGCAGGGCTCTATGGCTACACCTTC TRBV28 - TRBJ1-2 -
CASSLTGTGISLGETQYF TGCGCCAGCAGCCTAACCGGGACAGGGATCTCACTGGGAGAGACCCAGTACTTC TRBV4-1 TRBD1 TRBJ2-5 once
CASSLLAGGNTGELFF TGCGCCAGCAGCTTGCTAGCGGGGGGAAACACCGGGGAGCTGTTTTTT TRBV5-1 TRBD2 TRBJ2-2 few
CASSYSASSNEQFF TGTGCCAGCAGTTACTCGGCCAGTTCTAATGAGCAGTTCTTC TRBV6-6 - TRBJ2-1 -
CASSPPGANYGYTF TGTGCCAGCAGCCCGCCGGGGGCTAACTATGGCTACACCTTC TRBV9 - TRBJ1-2 -
CASSLEQVRNTGELFF TGTGCCAGCAGCTTGGAACAGGTCCGGAACACCGGGGAGCTGTTTTTT TRBV5-6 - TRBJ2-2 -
CASSSLPGGGGFF TGTGCCAGCAGCTCCCTCCCTGGGGGGGGCGGGTTCTTC TRBV7-6 - TRBJ2-1 -
CASPLEERANTDTQYF TGTGCCAGCCCATTGGAGGAGCGGGCGAACACAGATACGCAGTATTTT TRBV7-9 - TRBJ2-3 -
CASSPLRSGNQPQHF TGTGCCAGCAGCCCATTAAGGTCAGGGAATCAGCCCCAGCATTTT TRBV7-8 - TRBJ1-5 -
CASRSGGETQYF TGTGCCAGCCGGTCAGGGGGAGAGACCCAGTACTTC TRBV7-9 TRBD1 TRBJ2-5 many
CASSPRAGFNTEAFF TGTGCCAGCAGCCCCCGAGCAGGGTTCAACACTGAAGCTTTCTTT TRBV14 - TRBJ1-1 -
CASRTDRLSNQPQHF TGTGCCAGCAGGACTGACAGGTTAAGCAATCAGCCCCAGCATTTT TRBV6-1 - TRBJ1-5 -
CASSWGGHTDTQYF TGTGCCAGCAGCTGGGGGGGCCACACAGATACGCAGTATTTT TRBV11-2 - TRBJ2-3 -
CASSFSGGAGELFF TGTGCCAGCAGCTTTAGCGGGGGGGCCGGGGAGCTGTTTTTT TRBV5-4 TRBD2 TRBJ2-2 -
CASTLTGYNEKLFF TGTGCCAGCACCCTGACAGGGTACAATGAAAAACTGTTTTTT TRBV5-8 TRBD1 TRBJ1-4 -
CASSVTGGDTGELFF TGTGCCAGCAGTGTGACAGGGGGTGACACCGGGGAGCTGTTTTTT TRBV6-4 TRBD1 TRBJ2-2 -
CATSSVYTGELFF TGTGCCACCAGCAGCGTCTACACCGGGGAGCTGTTTTTT TRBV15 - TRBJ2-2 few
CASSPSTVSQETQYF TGCGCCAGCAGCCCTTCGACAGTTTCGCAAGAGACCCAGTACTTC TRBV5-1 - TRBJ2-5 -
CASSFGGGATGELFF TGTGCCAGCAGCTTTGGCGGGGGGGCCACCGGGGAGCTGTTTTTT TRBV5-4 TRBD2 TRBJ2-2 -
CASNRQAYGYTF TGTGCCAGCAATCGACAGGCTTATGGCTACACCTTC TRBV2 - TRBJ1-2 -
CASSPDLAGTDTQYF TGTGCCAGCAGCCCCGACTTAGCTGGCACAGATACGCAGTATTTT TRBV7-3 - TRBJ2-3 -
CASSQDPPGTGTYEQYF TGCGCCAGCAGCCAAGATCCCCCCGGGACAGGAACCTACGAGCAGTACTTC TRBV4-3 TRBD1 TRBJ2-7 -
CASSLIGAELSEQFF TGTGCCAGCAGCTTGATAGGGGCGGAATTAAGTGAGCAGTTCTTC TRBV5-4 - TRBJ2-1 -
CASRAGGFGELFF TGTGCCAGCAGAGCAGGGGGCTTCGGGGAGCTGTTTTTT TRBV9 TRBD1 TRBJ2-2 once
CASSLAALGTEAFF TGTGCCAGCAGCTTGGCGGCGTTGGGCACTGAAGCTTTCTTT TRBV9 - TRBJ1-1 few
CASSVEGEGEKLFF TGTGCCAGCAGCGTAGAAGGGGAGGGCGAAAAACTGTTTTTT TRBV9 - TRBJ1-4 once
CASSYSPGILNEQFF TGTGCCAGCAGTTACAGTCCAGGGATACTCAATGAGCAGTTCTTC TRBV6-5 - TRBJ2-1 -
CASSLTGRGKDTEAFF TGTGCCAGCAGCCTAACGGGCAGGGGTAAGGACACTGAAGCTTTCTTT TRBV14 - TRBJ1-1 few
CASSVDGTVNTEAFF TGTGCCAGCAGCGTAGACGGGACAGTGAACACTGAAGCTTTCTTT TRBV9 TRBD1 TRBJ1-1 -
CASSHGTGAYGYTF TGTGCCAGTTCCCACGGGACAGGAGCGTATGGCTACACCTTC TRBV19 TRBD1 TRBJ1-2 few
CASSLALASGYTF TGTGCCAGCAGCTTAGCGTTAGCTTCGGGCTACACCTTC TRBV7-3 - TRBJ1-2 -
CASSPGTGATDTQYF TGCGCCAGCAGCCCAGGGACAGGGGCCACAGATACGCAGTATTTT TRBV5-1 TRBD1 TRBJ2-3 -
CASSAGGMSSWGYTF TGTGCCAGCAGCGCGGGAGGGATGAGTTCGTGGGGCTACACCTTC TRBV5-4 - TRBJ1-2 -
CASSLAPGGPDTQYF TGTGCCAGCAGCTTGGCACCAGGGGGCCCAGATACGCAGTATTTT TRBV5-4 TRBD1 TRBJ2-3 -
CASSMSRGAGDGYTF TGTGCCAGTAGTATGAGTAGAGGGGCAGGGGATGGCTACACCTTC TRBV19 - TRBJ1-2 once
CASSHAGLHLEQYF TGTGCCAGCAGCCACGCAGGGCTCCACCTCGAGCAGTACTTC TRBV5-3 - TRBJ2-7 -
CASSYDSGAYEQYF TGTGCCAGCAGCTACGACAGTGGTGCTTACGAGCAGTACTTC TRBV5-4 - TRBJ2-7 -
CATSRGRNSYNEQFF TGTGCCACCAGCAGAGGGCGGAACTCCTACAATGAGCAGTTCTTC TRBV15 - TRBJ2-1 -
CASSQGLSSTGTQYF TGTGCCAGCAGCCAAGGATTGTCCAGCACAGGTACGCAGTATTTT TRBV4-2 - TRBJ2-3 -
CASAIQGYTGELFF TGTGCCAGCGCAATACAGGGCTACACCGGGGAGCTGTTTTTT TRBV27 - TRBJ2-2 -
CASSLNEGLWAGELFF TGTGCCAGCAGCTTGAACGAGGGCTTATGGGCCGGGGAGCTGTTTTTT TRBV7-2 - TRBJ2-2 -
CASSGARDRGKDTEAFF TGTGCCAGCAGTGGGGCCCGGGACAGGGGGAAGGACACTGAAGCTTTCTTT TRBV2 TRBD1 TRBJ1-1 -
CASSEEGSSYNEQFF TGTGCCAGCAGCGAGGAGGGCAGCTCCTACAATGAGCAGTTCTTC TRBV7-9 - TRBJ2-1 -
CASSHQYQETQYF TGTGCCAGCAGCCATCAGTACCAAGAGACCCAGTACTTC TRBV5-4 - TRBJ2-5 -
CASSFAINTEAFF TGTGCCAGCAGTTTTGCGATTAACACTGAAGCTTTCTTT TRBV27 - TRBJ1-1 -
CASSHRQGESSMANEKLFF TGTGCCAGCAGTCATAGACAGGGGGAGTCATCTATGGCTAATGAAAAACTGTTTTTT TRBV2 TRBD1 TRBJ1-4 -
CSVRQGASYEQYF TGCAGCGTTAGACAGGGGGCCTCCTACGAGCAGTACTTC TRBV29-1 TRBD1 TRBJ2-7 -
CASSQGTGDTDTQYF TGCGCCAGCAGCCAAGGTACAGGGGACACAGATACGCAGTATTTT TRBV4-3 TRBD1 TRBJ2-3 -
CASSMGTVGDSPLHF TGTGCCAGTAGTATGGGCACGGTGGGCGATTCACCCCTCCACTTT TRBV19 - TRBJ1-6 -
CASSLVGGRETQYF TGTGCCAGCAGCTTAGTTGGCGGGCGAGAGACCCAGTACTTC TRBV11-2 - TRBJ2-5 -
CASSPRQNPSYEQYF TGTGCCAGCAGCCCTCGACAGAATCCCTCCTACGAGCAGTACTTC TRBV5-4 - TRBJ2-7 few
CASSLVGGTGENF TGTGCCAGCAGCTTAGTGGGGGGGACCGGCGAGAATTTT TRBV7-9 - TRBJ1-3 -
CASSLPGQHTGELFF TGTGCCAGCAGCCTGCCGGGACAGCACACCGGGGAGCTGTTTTTT TRBV7-2 TRBD1 TRBJ2-2 -
CASSLTVPDYEQYF TGTGCCAGCAGTTTGACAGTGCCGGACTACGAGCAGTACTTC TRBV27 - TRBJ2-7 -
CASRVQGSHGYTF TGTGCCAGCAGAGTACAGGGGAGCCATGGCTACACCTTC TRBV5-4 TRBD1 TRBJ1-2 medium-sized